The rows below give T cell receptor beta chains drawn from one sample of a study of identical twins. TCRdb redid the calling of the 5' RACE reads with MiXCR, one entry per CDR3 protein. Of roughly 690,000 distinct CDR3 sequences in the sample, 21% were seen once. In addition, the sample was reused for a study of T cells expressing NK-cell markers.

The sequenced material came from PBMCs. Every receptor here comes from a woman between 18 and 29 years old in good health. Both conserved end residues are part of each CDR3. D genes are given only for firm matches. Clone size appears in some rows only: once, few, many, or a class for an expanded clone.

CDR3 protein: CASSPRDSSQFLPNEQFF; CDR3 DNA: TGTGCCAGCAGCCCCCGGGACAGCTCCCAATTTTTACCCAATGAGCAGTTCTTC; D gene: TRBD1; V gene: TRBV11-2; clone size: NA; J gene: TRBJ2-1
CDR3 protein: CASSFHLGNEQFF; CDR3 DNA: TGCGCCAGCAGCTTCCACCTAGGGAATGAGCAGTTCTTC; D gene: NA; V gene: TRBV5-1; clone size: many; J gene: TRBJ2-1
CDR3 protein: CASRIFSGSTLSWEQYF; CDR3 DNA: TGTGCCAGCAGGATTTTTAGCGGGAGCACCTTGTCGTGGGAGCAGTACTTC; D gene: TRBD2; V gene: TRBV6-1; clone size: NA; J gene: TRBJ2-7
CDR3 protein: CASSRNFAGDEQYF; CDR3 DNA: TGTGCCAGCAGCCGGAATTTCGCAGGGGACGAGCAGTACTTC; D gene: NA; V gene: TRBV7-2; clone size: NA; J gene: TRBJ2-7
CDR3 protein: CASSPWTAGANVLTF; CDR3 DNA: TGTGCCAGCAGCCCTTGGACAGCGGGGGCCAACGTCCTGACTTTC; D gene: NA; V gene: TRBV7-2; clone size: few; J gene: TRBJ2-6
CDR3 protein: CSAATQGYSNTEAFF; CDR3 DNA: TGCAGTGCTGCGACACAGGGTTATTCGAACACTGAAGCTTTCTTT; D gene: NA; V gene: TRBV20-1; clone size: few; J gene: TRBJ1-1
CDR3 protein: CSVSRPKETQYF; CDR3 DNA: TGCAGTGTGTCCAGGCCGAAAGAGACCCAGTACTTC; D gene: NA; V gene: TRBV20-1; clone size: few; J gene: TRBJ2-5
CDR3 protein: CAWAITGEQYF; CDR3 DNA: TGTGCCTGGGCCATCACAGGCGAGCAGTACTTC; D gene: NA; V gene: TRBV30; clone size: many; J gene: TRBJ2-7
CDR3 protein: CASFDPADSSYNEQFF; CDR3 DNA: TGTGCCAGCTTCGACCCAGCGGATAGCTCCTACAATGAGCAGTTCTTC; D gene: NA; V gene: TRBV11-2; clone size: NA; J gene: TRBJ2-1
CDR3 protein: CAISESTIKTGTYNEQFF; CDR3 DNA: TGTGCCATCAGTGAGTCGACGATAAAGACAGGGACCTACAATGAGCAGTTCTTC; D gene: TRBD1; V gene: TRBV10-3; clone size: few; J gene: TRBJ2-1
CDR3 protein: CASSQEVGREYRNEQFF; CDR3 DNA: TGCGCCAGCAGCCAAGAAGTCGGGCGGGAGTATCGGAATGAGCAGTTCTTC; D gene: TRBD2; V gene: TRBV4-3; clone size: NA; J gene: TRBJ2-1
CDR3 protein: CSVEGSGVGYNEQFF; CDR3 DNA: TGCAGCGTTGAAGGTTCGGGGGTTGGGTACAATGAGCAGTTCTTC; D gene: NA; V gene: TRBV29-1; clone size: few; J gene: TRBJ2-1
CDR3 protein: CASSPNERFF; CDR3 DNA: TGTGCCAGCAGCCCCAATGAGCGGTTCTTC; D gene: NA; V gene: TRBV3-1; clone size: NA; J gene: TRBJ2-1
CDR3 protein: CASSLGPGSSSGELFF; CDR3 DNA: TGTGCCAGCAGCCTCGGGCCGGGCAGTTCCTCCGGGGAGCTGTTTTTT; D gene: NA; V gene: TRBV7-8; clone size: few; J gene: TRBJ2-2
CDR3 protein: CASTSGGIYNEQFF; CDR3 DNA: TGTGCCAGTACTAGCGGGGGGATCTACAATGAGCAGTTCTTC; D gene: TRBD2; V gene: TRBV27; clone size: NA; J gene: TRBJ2-1
CDR3 protein: CSASGTQYF; CDR3 DNA: TGCAGTGCTAGCGGCACGCAGTATTTT; D gene: NA; V gene: TRBV20-1; clone size: NA; J gene: TRBJ2-3
CDR3 protein: CSVPDRSGYTF; CDR3 DNA: TGCAGCGTTCCCGACAGGTCTGGCTACACCTTC; D gene: NA; V gene: TRBV29-1; clone size: NA; J gene: TRBJ1-2
CDR3 protein: CASKLESLSYEQYF; CDR3 DNA: TGCGCCAGCAAGTTGGAGTCACTCTCCTACGAGCAGTACTTC; D gene: NA; V gene: TRBV5-1; clone size: few; J gene: TRBJ2-7
CDR3 protein: CSATLGTGSETQYF; CDR3 DNA: TGCAGTGCCACATTAGGGACAGGGTCGGAGACCCAGTACTTC; D gene: TRBD1; V gene: TRBV20-1; clone size: few; J gene: TRBJ2-5
CDR3 protein: CASSITRTGFTFF; CDR3 DNA: TGTGCCAGCAGTATAACACGGACAGGTTTTACTTTCTTT; D gene: TRBD1; V gene: TRBV6-2/TRBV6-3; clone size: NA; J gene: TRBJ1-1
CDR3 protein: CASSYPGTSYEQFF; CDR3 DNA: TGTGCCAGCAGTTACCCCGGGACTAGCTACGAGCAGTTCTTC; D gene: TRBD2; V gene: TRBV6-2/TRBV6-3; clone size: few; J gene: TRBJ2-1
CDR3 protein: CASRTKRAGESYNEQFF; CDR3 DNA: TGTGCCAGCAGAACAAAACGAGCGGGGGAGTCCTACAATGAGCAGTTCTTC; D gene: TRBD2; V gene: TRBV6-1; clone size: NA; J gene: TRBJ2-1
CDR3 protein: CASSNARESGNTIYF; CDR3 DNA: TGTGCCAGCAGTAACGCGCGCGAATCTGGAAACACCATATATTTT; D gene: NA; V gene: TRBV6-1; clone size: few; J gene: TRBJ1-3
CDR3 protein: CASRRGWTRGAGSRTGELFF; CDR3 DNA: TGTGCCAGCCGCCGGGGATGGACCAGAGGCGCGGGAAGTCGAACCGGGGAGCTGTTTTTT; D gene: NA; V gene: TRBV12-3/TRBV12-4; clone size: NA; J gene: TRBJ2-2
CDR3 protein: CASSLGRIETQYF; CDR3 DNA: TGTGCCAGCAGCTTGGGGCGGATAGAGACCCAGTACTTC; D gene: NA; V gene: TRBV5-6; clone size: NA; J gene: TRBJ2-5
CDR3 protein: CASSVRQGTNNSPLHF; CDR3 DNA: TGTGCCAGCAGTGTACGACAGGGGACGAATAATTCACCCCTCCACTTT; D gene: TRBD1; V gene: TRBV6-1; clone size: NA; J gene: TRBJ1-6
CDR3 protein: CASSPGLISYEQYF; CDR3 DNA: TGTGCCAGCAGCCCAGGGCTCATCTCCTACGAGCAGTACTTC; D gene: NA; V gene: TRBV4-2; clone size: NA; J gene: TRBJ2-7
CDR3 protein: CSARIGGYGYTF; CDR3 DNA: TGCAGTGCTCGTATAGGGGGCTATGGCTACACCTTC; D gene: NA; V gene: TRBV20-1; clone size: few; J gene: TRBJ1-2
CDR3 protein: CASSYSGTTNYGYTF; CDR3 DNA: TGTGCCAGCAGTTACTCGGGCACTACTAACTATGGCTACACCTTC; D gene: NA; V gene: TRBV6-5; clone size: NA; J gene: TRBJ1-2
CDR3 protein: CASSLLGTGISAEAFF; CDR3 DNA: TGTGCCAGCAGCCTTCTGGGGACAGGGATCAGCGCTGAAGCTTTCTTT; D gene: TRBD1; V gene: TRBV7-9; clone size: few; J gene: TRBJ1-1
CDR3 protein: CASSLRDRGGTQYF; CDR3 DNA: TGTGCCAGCAGTTTGCGGGACAGGGGCGGGACCCAGTACTTC; D gene: TRBD1; V gene: TRBV6-5; clone size: few; J gene: TRBJ2-5
CDR3 protein: CSAARSAETQYF; CDR3 DNA: TGCAGTGCTGCCCGATCCGCGGAGACCCAGTACTTC; D gene: NA; V gene: TRBV20-1; clone size: NA; J gene: TRBJ2-5
CDR3 protein: CASSGRTAMNTEAFF; CDR3 DNA: TGTGCCAGCAGTGGGCGGACAGCTATGAACACTGAAGCTTTCTTT; D gene: NA; V gene: TRBV6-1; clone size: few; J gene: TRBJ1-1
CDR3 protein: CASSTSGGSDTQYF; CDR3 DNA: TGTGCCAGCAGCACTAGCGGGGGTTCAGATACGCAGTATTTT; D gene: TRBD2; V gene: TRBV12-3/TRBV12-4; clone size: many; J gene: TRBJ2-3
CDR3 protein: CASRPTGDNSPLHF; CDR3 DNA: TGTGCCAGCAGACCAACAGGGGATAATTCACCCCTCCACTTT; D gene: TRBD1; V gene: TRBV2; clone size: many; J gene: TRBJ1-6
CDR3 protein: CASSYNKRAGAPLHF; CDR3 DNA: TGTGCCAGCAGTTACAATAAGAGGGCGGGAGCACCCCTCCACTTT; D gene: NA; V gene: TRBV6-5; clone size: few; J gene: TRBJ1-6
CDR3 protein: CASSLRGNYNEQFF; CDR3 DNA: TGTGCCAGCAGTTTAAGGGGGAACTACAATGAGCAGTTCTTC; D gene: NA; V gene: TRBV6-5; clone size: few; J gene: TRBJ2-1
CDR3 protein: CASSLLPGDTQYF; CDR3 DNA: TGTGCCAGCAGTTTGCTACCTGGGGATACGCAGTATTTT; D gene: NA; V gene: TRBV12-3/TRBV12-4; clone size: NA; J gene: TRBJ2-3
CDR3 protein: CASSLARTGMGTEAFF; CDR3 DNA: TGTGCCAGCAGCTTAGCTAGGACAGGGATGGGCACTGAAGCTTTCTTT; D gene: TRBD1; V gene: TRBV5-5; clone size: few; J gene: TRBJ1-1
CDR3 protein: CSAGGQGGMNTEAFF; CDR3 DNA: TGCAGTGCTGGGGGACAGGGTGGGATGAACACTGAAGCTTTCTTT; D gene: TRBD1; V gene: TRBV20-1; clone size: NA; J gene: TRBJ1-1
CDR3 protein: CSARVQGPNTEAFF; CDR3 DNA: TGCAGTGCTAGAGTCCAGGGCCCGAACACTGAAGCTTTCTTT; D gene: NA; V gene: TRBV20-1; clone size: few; J gene: TRBJ1-1
CDR3 protein: CASSLSGHSYEQYF; CDR3 DNA: TGTGCCAGCAGTTTAAGCGGGCACTCCTACGAGCAGTACTTC; D gene: NA; V gene: TRBV12-3/TRBV12-4; clone size: few; J gene: TRBJ2-7
CDR3 protein: CAISPGTSGTYEQYF; CDR3 DNA: TGTGCCATCAGTCCCGGGACTAGCGGTACTTACGAGCAGTACTTC; D gene: TRBD2; V gene: TRBV10-3; clone size: NA; J gene: TRBJ2-7
CDR3 protein: CSVAGTEQFF; CDR3 DNA: TGCAGCGTTGCGGGGACTGAGCAGTTCTTC; D gene: NA; V gene: TRBV29-1; clone size: few; J gene: TRBJ2-1
CDR3 protein: CASTLAGAGKNIQYF; CDR3 DNA: TGTGCCAGCACCCTAGCGGGAGCGGGTAAAAACATTCAGTACTTC; D gene: TRBD2; V gene: TRBV12-3/TRBV12-4; clone size: many; J gene: TRBJ2-4
CDR3 protein: CASRGDPISTDTQYF; CDR3 DNA: TGCGCCAGCAGAGGAGACCCGATAAGCACAGATACGCAGTATTTT; D gene: NA; V gene: TRBV5-1; clone size: NA; J gene: TRBJ2-3
CDR3 protein: CSVEANPETQYF; CDR3 DNA: TGCAGCGTTGAGGCTAATCCGGAGACCCAGTACTTC; D gene: NA; V gene: TRBV29-1; clone size: once; J gene: TRBJ2-5
CDR3 protein: CSAPDPNQETQYF; CDR3 DNA: TGCAGTGCCCCAGATCCGAACCAAGAGACCCAGTACTTC; D gene: NA; V gene: TRBV20-1; clone size: many; J gene: TRBJ2-5
CDR3 protein: CSVETGTSYEQYF; CDR3 DNA: TGCAGCGTTGAAACAGGGACTTCCTACGAGCAGTACTTC; D gene: NA; V gene: TRBV29-1; clone size: few; J gene: TRBJ2-7
CDR3 protein: CASSLSETSWIYNEQFF; CDR3 DNA: TGTGCCAGCAGCTTGTCTGAGACTAGCTGGATCTACAATGAGCAGTTCTTC; D gene: TRBD2; V gene: TRBV5-4; clone size: NA; J gene: TRBJ2-1
CDR3 protein: CASNKGRGGASNQPQHF; CDR3 DNA: TGTGCCAGCAACAAAGGGAGGGGGGGGGCTAGCAATCAGCCCCAGCATTTT; D gene: NA; V gene: TRBV6-2/TRBV6-3; clone size: NA; J gene: TRBJ1-5
CDR3 protein: CASSTLNPTQETQYF; CDR3 DNA: TGTGCCAGCAGTACCCTTAATCCTACCCAAGAGACCCAGTACTTC; D gene: NA; V gene: TRBV12-3/TRBV12-4; clone size: many; J gene: TRBJ2-5
CDR3 protein: CASSNPGLAGGGFPDTQYF; CDR3 DNA: TGTGCCAGCAGCAACCCGGGACTAGCGGGGGGGGGGTTCCCAGATACGCAGTATTTT; D gene: TRBD2; V gene: TRBV9; clone size: NA; J gene: TRBJ2-3